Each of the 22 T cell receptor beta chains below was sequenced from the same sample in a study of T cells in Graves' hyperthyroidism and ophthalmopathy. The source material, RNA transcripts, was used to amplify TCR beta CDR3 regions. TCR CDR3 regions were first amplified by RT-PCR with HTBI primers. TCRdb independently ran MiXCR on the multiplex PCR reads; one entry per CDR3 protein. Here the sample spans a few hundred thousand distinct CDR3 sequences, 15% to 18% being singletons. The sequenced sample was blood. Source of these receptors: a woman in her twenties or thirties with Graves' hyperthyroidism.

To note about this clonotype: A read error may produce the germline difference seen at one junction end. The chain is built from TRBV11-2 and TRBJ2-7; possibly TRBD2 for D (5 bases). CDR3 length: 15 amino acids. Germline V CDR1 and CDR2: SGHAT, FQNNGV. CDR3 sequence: CAGSLGLGSSYEQYF. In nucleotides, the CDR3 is TGTGCCGGCAGCTTAGGGCTAGGGAGCTCCTACGAGCAGTACTTC.

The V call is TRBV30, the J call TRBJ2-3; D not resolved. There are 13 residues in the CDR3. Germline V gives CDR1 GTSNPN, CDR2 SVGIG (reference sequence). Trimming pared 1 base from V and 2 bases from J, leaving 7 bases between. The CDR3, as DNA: TGTGCCTGGAGTGGACACCTCACAGATACGCAGTATTTT. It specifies CAWSGHLTDTQYF.

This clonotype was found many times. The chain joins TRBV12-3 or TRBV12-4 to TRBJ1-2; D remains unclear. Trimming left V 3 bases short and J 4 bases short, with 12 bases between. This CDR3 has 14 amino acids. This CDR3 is CASSFVREGYGYTF. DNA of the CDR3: TGTGCCAGCAGTTTTGTTCGCGAGGGCTATGGCTACACCTTC.

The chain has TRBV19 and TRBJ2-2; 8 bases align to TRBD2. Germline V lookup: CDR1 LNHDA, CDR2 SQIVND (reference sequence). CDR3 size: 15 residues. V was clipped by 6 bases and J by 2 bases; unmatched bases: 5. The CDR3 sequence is CASREAGVNTGELFF. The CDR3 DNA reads TGTGCCAGTAGAGAAGCGGGAGTAAACACCGGGGAGCTGTTTTTT.

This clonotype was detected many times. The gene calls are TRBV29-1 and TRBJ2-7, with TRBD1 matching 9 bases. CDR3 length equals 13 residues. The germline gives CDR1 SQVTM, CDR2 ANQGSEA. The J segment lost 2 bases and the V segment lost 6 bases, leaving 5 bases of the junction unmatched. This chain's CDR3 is CSVRDRVTYEQYF. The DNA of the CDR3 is TGCAGCGTCCGGGACAGGGTAACCTACGAGCAGTACTTC.

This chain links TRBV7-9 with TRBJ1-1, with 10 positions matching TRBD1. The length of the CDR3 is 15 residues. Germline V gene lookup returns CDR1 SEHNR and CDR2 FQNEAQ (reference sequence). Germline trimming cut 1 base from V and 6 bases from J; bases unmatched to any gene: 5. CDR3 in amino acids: CASSLDGTGVSEAFF. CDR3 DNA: TGTGCCAGCAGCTTAGACGGGACAGGGGTTTCTGAAGCTTTCTTT.

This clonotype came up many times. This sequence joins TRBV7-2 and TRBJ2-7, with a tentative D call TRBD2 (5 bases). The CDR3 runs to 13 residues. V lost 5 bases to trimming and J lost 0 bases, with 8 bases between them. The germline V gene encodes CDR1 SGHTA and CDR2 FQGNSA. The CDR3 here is CASSRRGSYEQYF. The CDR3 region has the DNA TGTGCCAGCAGCCGACGGGGCTCCTACGAGCAGTACTTC.

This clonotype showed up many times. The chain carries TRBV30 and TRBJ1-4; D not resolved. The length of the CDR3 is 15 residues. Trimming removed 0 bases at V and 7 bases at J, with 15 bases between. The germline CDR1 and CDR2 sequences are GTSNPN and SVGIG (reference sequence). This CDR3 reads CAWSVLHTLGEKLFF. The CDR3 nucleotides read TGTGCCTGGAGTGTACTACACACGCTGGGTGAAAAACTGTTTTTT. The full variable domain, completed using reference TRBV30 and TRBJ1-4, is SQTIHQWPATLVQPVGSPLSLECTVEGTSNPNLYWYRQAAGRGLQLLFYSVGIGQISSEVPQNLSASRPQDRQFILSSKKLLLSDSGFYLCAWSVLHTLGEKLFFGSGTQLSVL.

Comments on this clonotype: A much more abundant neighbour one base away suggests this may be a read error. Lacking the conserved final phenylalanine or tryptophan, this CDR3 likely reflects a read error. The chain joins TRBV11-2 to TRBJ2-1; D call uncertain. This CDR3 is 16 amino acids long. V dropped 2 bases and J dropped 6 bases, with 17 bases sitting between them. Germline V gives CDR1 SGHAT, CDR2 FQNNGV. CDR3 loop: CASSLSRTGSSNEQFL. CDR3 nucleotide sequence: TGTGCCAGCAGCTTAAGCCGGACCGGGTCTAGCAATGAGCAGTTCCTC.

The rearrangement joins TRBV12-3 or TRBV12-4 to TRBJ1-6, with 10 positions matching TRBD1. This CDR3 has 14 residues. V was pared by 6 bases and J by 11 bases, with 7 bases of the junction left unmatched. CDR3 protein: CASSSDRGLTPLHF. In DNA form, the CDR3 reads TGTGCCAGCAGCTCCGACAGGGGGCTGACACCCCTCCACTTT.

In nucleotides, the CDR3 is TGCGCCAGCAGCCAAGTCTTATCGGGCGGACAGGGTGATGGCTACACCTTC. This gives the protein CASSQVLSGGQGDGYTF. The gene calls are TRBV4-3 and TRBJ1-2, with 8 bases fitting TRBD1. V lost 1 base to trimming and J lost 6 bases; unmatched junction nucleotides: 13. Per the germline V gene, CDR1 is LGHNA and CDR2 is YSLEER. The CDR3 loop spans 17 amino acids.

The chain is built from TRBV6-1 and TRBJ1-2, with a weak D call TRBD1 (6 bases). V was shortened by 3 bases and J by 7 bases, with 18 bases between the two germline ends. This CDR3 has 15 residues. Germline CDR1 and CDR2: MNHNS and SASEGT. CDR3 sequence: CASSDLPQGRGGYTF. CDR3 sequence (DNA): TGTGCCAGCAGTGACCTTCCCCAGGGGCGAGGTGGCTACACCTTC.

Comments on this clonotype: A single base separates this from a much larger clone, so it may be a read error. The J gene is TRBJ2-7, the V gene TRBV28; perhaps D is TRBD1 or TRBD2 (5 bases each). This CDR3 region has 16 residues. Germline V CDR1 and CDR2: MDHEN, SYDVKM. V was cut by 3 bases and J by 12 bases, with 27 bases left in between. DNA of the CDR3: TGTGCCAGCAGTTTGCCAGGGAGTAACCTCTCCTTCAAGCGGTACTTC. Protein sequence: CASSLPGSNLSFKRYF.

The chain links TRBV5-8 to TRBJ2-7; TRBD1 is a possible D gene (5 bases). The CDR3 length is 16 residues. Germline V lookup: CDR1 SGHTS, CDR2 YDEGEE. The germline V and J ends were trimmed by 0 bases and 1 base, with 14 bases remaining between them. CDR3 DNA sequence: TGTGCCAGCAGCTTGGAAGGGCTTGACAGATCCTACGAGCAGTACTTC. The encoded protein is CASSLEGLDRSYEQYF.

CDR3 sequence (DNA): TGCGCCAGCAGCTTTCTCGGTTTATCCTACGAGCAGTACTTC. The encoded protein is CASSFLGLSYEQYF. This chain uses TRBV5-1 with TRBJ2-7; D is unresolved. CDR3 length: 14 residues. Germline loops: CDR1 SGHRS, CDR2 YFSETQ. V was cut by 2 bases and J by 1 base, with 10 bases left in between.

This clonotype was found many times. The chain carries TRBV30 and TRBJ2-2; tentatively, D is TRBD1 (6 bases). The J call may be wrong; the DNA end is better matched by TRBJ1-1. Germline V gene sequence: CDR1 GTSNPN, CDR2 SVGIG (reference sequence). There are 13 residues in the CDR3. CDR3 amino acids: CAWMIWGHRGAFF. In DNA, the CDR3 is TGTGCCTGGATGATTTGGGGACACCGGGGAGCTTTCTTT.

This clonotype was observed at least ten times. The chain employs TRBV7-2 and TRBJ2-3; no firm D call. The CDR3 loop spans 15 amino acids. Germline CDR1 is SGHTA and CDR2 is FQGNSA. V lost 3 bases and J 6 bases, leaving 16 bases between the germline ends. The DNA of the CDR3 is TGTGCCAGCAGCTTTTCCAGCTTGGGTGAGGATACGCAGTATTTT. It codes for CASSFSSLGEDTQYF.

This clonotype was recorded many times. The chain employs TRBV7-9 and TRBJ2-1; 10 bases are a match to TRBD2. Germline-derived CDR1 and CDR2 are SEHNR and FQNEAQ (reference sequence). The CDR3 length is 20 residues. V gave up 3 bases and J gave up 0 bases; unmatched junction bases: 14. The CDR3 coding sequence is TGTGCCAGCAGCTTGACTCCGGGACTAGCGCCACGAAGCTCCTACAATGAGCAGTTCTTC. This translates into CASSLTPGLAPRSSYNEQFF.

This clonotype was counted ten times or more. CDR3: CASSEATGANYEQYF. DNA for the CDR3: TGTGCCAGCAGTGAGGCGACAGGGGCTAACTACGAGCAGTACTTC. The chain joins TRBV2 to TRBJ2-7; 8 nucleotides align to TRBD1. Trimming removed 3 bases from V and 3 bases from J; junction bases left unmatched: 7. The CDR3 length is 15 residues. From germline, CDR1 is SNHLY and CDR2 FYNNEI.

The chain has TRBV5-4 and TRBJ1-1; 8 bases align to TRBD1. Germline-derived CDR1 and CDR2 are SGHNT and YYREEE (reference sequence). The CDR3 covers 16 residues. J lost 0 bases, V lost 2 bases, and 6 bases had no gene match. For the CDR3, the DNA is TGTGCCAGCAGCTTCCGGACAGGGCCCATGAACACTGAAGCTTTCTTT. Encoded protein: CASSFRTGPMNTEAFF.

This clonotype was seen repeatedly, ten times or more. CDR3 nucleotide sequence: TGTGCTCTAGGGACAGGGGTGACTGAAGCTTTCTTT. Its protein is CALGTGVTEAFF. V and J are TRBV30 and TRBJ1-1; 10 bases align to TRBD1. The CDR3 covers 12 residues. The germline gives CDR1 GTSNPN, CDR2 SVGIG (reference sequence).

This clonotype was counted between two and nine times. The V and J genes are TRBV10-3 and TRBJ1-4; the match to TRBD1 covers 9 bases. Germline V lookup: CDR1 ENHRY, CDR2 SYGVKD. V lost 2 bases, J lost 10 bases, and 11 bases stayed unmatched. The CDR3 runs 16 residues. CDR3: CAISEPKGQGEGKLFF. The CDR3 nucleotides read TGTGCCATCAGTGAGCCAAAGGGACAGGGAGAAGGAAAACTGTTTTTT.